This T cell receptor beta chain came from a study of blood T cells in healthy people across ages. This clonotype was recorded a few times. There are 15 residues in the CDR3. Trimming left V 5 bases short and J 0 bases short, with 11 bases between. Germline values: CDR1 MNHNY, CDR2 SVGAGI (reference sequence). Through a sample-barcoded 5' primer and a J-beta primer mix, a second PCR was run for about 7 to 12 cycles. TCRdb reprocessed the 5' RACE reads with MiXCR, giving one entry per CDR3 protein. The data contain hundreds of thousands of distinct CDR3 sequences, around 21% of them seen just once; the ten biggest clones take up 3.5% to 4%.

This sequence was found in a man aged 65 to 79 in good health. The sequencing sample was made of blood. V gene TRBV6-6 combines with J gene TRBJ2-4, with unresolved D. The CDR3 sequence: CASSTEYLAKNIQYF. CDR3 coding DNA: TGTGCCAGCAGTACAGAGTATTTAGCCAAAAACATTCAGTACTTC.